This TCR beta chain was captured by sequencing in a study of blood T cell repertoires in COVID-19. TCRdb's table, derived via immunoSEQ multiplex PCR, lists solely in-frame clones and lacks some. The table lists hundreds of thousands of clones, 80% to 85% of them singletons. Germline V gene data show CDR1 as SGDLS and CDR2 as YYNGEE. The CDR3 is made up of 15 amino acids. The junction had 3 bases not matched to a gene; V was cut back by 3 bases and J by 0 bases. The V gene is TRBV9, the J gene TRBJ2-1; TRBD2 matches at 7 bases. The TCR comes from a woman in her thirties or forties who had recovered from COVID-19. Specimen: PBMCs or T cells enriched from blood (not recorded which). The DNA of the CDR3 is TGTGCCAGCAGCGCCTCTAGCGGCTCCTACAATGAGCAGTTCTTC. It is translated as CASSASSGSYNEQFF.